The clone carrying this T cell receptor beta chain was observed a few times. These data belong to a study of T cells in localized non-small cell lung cancer. Here immunoSEQ multiplex PCR was the method, and the copy in TCRdb shows in-frame clones only, minus some. The sample has some 7,000 clones, 23% seen once; the top ten hold 3.6%. Deletions cut 3 bases from V and 2 bases from J, with 11 bases between. CDR1 is SGHNT, CDR2 YENEEA, per germline. This CDR3 is 16 amino acids long. The sample consisted of lung tumor tissue, taken before any cancer treatment. This receptor was identified in a man aged 35-75 years with stage III squamous cell lung carcinoma. This chain uses TRBV11-3 with TRBJ2-6; tentative D call: TRBD1 (5 bases). The CDR3 reads CASSFKGLTGANVLTF. CDR3 nucleotide sequence: TGTGCCAGCAGCTTTAAGGGGCTCACTGGGGCCAACGTCCTGACTTTC.